The present entry profiles one T cell receptor beta chain with its context. Its antigen is still unknown. This specimen belongs to a study of radiation and T cells in renal cell carcinoma. Findings and caveats of the study: From baseline, blood top tumor clonotypes peaked at 2 weeks post-radiation.

Trimming stripped 6 bases from V and 5 bases from J, with 17 bases between. This CDR3 is 14 amino acids long. The germline V gene encodes CDR1 SGHAT and CDR2 FQNNGV. Data came from immunoSEQ multiplex PCR; TCRdb stores just in-frame clones and leaves some out. The profile shows some 150,000 clones, 80% to 90% of them singletons. Time point denoted: blood 4 weeks post-SBRT, at nephrectomy. Treatment given: 15 Gy SBRT to primary tumor, nephrectomy 4 weeks later. Nephrectomy followed 15 Gy stereotactic body radiation by 4 weeks. After SBRT, blood was collected at 2 and 4 weeks, plus baseline. This TCR derives from a woman in her forties or fifties with renal cell carcinoma. V and J are TRBV11-2 and TRBJ2-7; D unresolved. This specimen was blood, taken from a patient whose treatment included radiotherapy and nephrectomy. The CDR3 region has the DNA TGTGCCAGCAGACGAATAGCCCCACCCAACGAGCAGTACTTC. This sequence encodes CASRRIAPPNEQYF.